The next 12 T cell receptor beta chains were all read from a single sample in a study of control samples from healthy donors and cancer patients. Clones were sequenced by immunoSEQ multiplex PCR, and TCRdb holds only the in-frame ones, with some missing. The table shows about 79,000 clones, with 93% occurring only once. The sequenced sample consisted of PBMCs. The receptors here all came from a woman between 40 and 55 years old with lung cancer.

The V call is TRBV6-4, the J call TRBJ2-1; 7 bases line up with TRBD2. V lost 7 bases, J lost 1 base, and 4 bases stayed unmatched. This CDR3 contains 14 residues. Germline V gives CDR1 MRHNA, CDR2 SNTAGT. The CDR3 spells CASKRGGSYNEQFF. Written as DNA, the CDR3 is TGTGCCAGCAAGCGCGGGGGTTCCTACAATGAGCAGTTCTTC.

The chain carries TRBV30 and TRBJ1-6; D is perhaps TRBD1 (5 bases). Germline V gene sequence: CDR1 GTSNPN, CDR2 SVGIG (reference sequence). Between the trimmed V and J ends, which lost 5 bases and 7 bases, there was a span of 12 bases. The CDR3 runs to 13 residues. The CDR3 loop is CAWYGGGNSPLHF. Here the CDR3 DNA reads TGTGCCTGGTACGGCGGGGGGAATTCACCCCTCCACTTT.

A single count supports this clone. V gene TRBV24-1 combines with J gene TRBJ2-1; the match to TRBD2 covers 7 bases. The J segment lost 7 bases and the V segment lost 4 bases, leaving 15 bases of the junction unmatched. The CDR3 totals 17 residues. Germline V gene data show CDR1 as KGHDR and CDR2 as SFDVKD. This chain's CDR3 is CATSEAQLSGDGNEQFF. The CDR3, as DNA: TGTGCCACCAGTGAGGCCCAACTAAGCGGGGATGGGAATGAGCAGTTCTTC.

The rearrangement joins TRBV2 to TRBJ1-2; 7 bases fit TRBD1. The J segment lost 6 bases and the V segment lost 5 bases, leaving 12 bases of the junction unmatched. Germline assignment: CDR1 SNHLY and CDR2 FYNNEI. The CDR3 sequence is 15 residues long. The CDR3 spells CASSSQGRQGHGYTF. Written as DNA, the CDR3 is TGTGCCAGCAGTTCCCAAGGGAGACAGGGCCATGGCTACACCTTC.

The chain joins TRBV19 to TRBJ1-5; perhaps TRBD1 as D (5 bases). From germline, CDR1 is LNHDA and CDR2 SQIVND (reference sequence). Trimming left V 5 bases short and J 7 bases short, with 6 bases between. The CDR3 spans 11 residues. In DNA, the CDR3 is TGTGCCAGTAGTCGGGGGCAGCCCCAGCATTTT. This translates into CASSRGQPQHF.

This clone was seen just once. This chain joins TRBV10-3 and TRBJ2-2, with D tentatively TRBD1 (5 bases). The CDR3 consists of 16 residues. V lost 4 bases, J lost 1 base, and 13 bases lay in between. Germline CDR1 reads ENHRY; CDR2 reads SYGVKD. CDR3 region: CAISVIDSKNTGELFF. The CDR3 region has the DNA TGTGCCATCAGTGTAATCGACAGCAAGAACACCGGGGAGCTGTTTTTT.

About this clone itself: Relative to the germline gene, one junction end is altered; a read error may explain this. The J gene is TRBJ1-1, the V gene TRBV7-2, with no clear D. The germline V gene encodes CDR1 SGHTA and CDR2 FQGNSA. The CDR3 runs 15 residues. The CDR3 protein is CASSLEVDLNTDAFF. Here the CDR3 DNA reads TGTGCCAGCAGCTTAGAGGTGGATCTAAACACTGACGCTTTCTTT.

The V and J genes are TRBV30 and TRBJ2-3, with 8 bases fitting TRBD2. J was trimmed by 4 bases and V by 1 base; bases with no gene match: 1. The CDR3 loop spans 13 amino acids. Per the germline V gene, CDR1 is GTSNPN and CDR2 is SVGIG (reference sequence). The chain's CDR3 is CAWSGGGPDTQYF. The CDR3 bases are TGTGCCTGGAGTGGCGGGGGGCCAGATACGCAGTATTTT.

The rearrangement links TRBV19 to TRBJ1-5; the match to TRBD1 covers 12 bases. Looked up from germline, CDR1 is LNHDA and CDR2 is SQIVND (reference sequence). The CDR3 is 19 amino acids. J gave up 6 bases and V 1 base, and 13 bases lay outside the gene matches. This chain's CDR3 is CASSIVLAAGQGAFQPQHF. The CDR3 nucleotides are TGTGCCAGTAGTATAGTTCTCGCCGCGGGACAGGGGGCTTTTCAGCCCCAGCATTTT.

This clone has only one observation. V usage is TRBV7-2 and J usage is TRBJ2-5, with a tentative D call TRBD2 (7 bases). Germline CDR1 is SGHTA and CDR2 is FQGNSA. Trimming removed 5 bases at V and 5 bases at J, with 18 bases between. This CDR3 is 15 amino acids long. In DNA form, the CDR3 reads TGTGCCAGCAGCCCGGGGGGCGGGGCAGGGGAGACCCAGTACTTC. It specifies CASSPGGGAGETQYF.

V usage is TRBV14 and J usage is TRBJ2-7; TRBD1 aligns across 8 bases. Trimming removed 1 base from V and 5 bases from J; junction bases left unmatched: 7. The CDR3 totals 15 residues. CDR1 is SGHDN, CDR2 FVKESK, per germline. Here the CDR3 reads CASSQGQGRRNEQYF. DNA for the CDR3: TGTGCCAGCAGCCAAGGACAGGGGCGGAGGAACGAGCAGTACTTC.

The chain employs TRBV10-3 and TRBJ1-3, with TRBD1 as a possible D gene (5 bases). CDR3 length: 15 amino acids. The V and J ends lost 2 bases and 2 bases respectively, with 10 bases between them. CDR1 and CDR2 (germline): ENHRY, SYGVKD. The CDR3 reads CAISESGGAGNTIYF. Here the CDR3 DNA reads TGTGCCATCAGTGAGAGCGGGGGGGCTGGAAACACCATATATTTT.